This T cell receptor beta chain was found in a study of cytomegalovirus exposure and HLA in healthy donors. Broader study findings: Per published reports, the classifier diagnosed cytomegalovirus status with high specificity and sensitivity. Indistinguishable V segments such as TRBV6-2 and TRBV6-3 were excluded.

The CDR3 covers 17 residues. V lost 4 bases, J lost 1 base, and 12 bases stayed unmatched. Germline-derived CDR1 and CDR2 are SGHDT and YYEEEE. Comment on this clone: The antigen remains unidentified.

The PCR made use of 60 Vbeta and 13 Jbeta primers. Only in-frame clones appear in the TCRdb table, and some are missing; sequencing was by immunoSEQ multiplex PCR. In the table there are roughly 190,000 clones, over 60% of which are singletons. The sequence derives from a woman between 40 and 50 years old in good health and CMV-seronegative. The sequencing input was PBMCs. The chain links TRBV5-6 to TRBJ1-2; 8 nucleotides match TRBD1. DNA of the CDR3: TGTGCCAGCAGCCTCTACGAGACAGGGGTGGATAACTATGGCTACACCTTC. Translation gives CASSLYETGVDNYGYTF.